Each of the 10 T cell receptor beta chains below was sequenced from the same sample in a study of shared T cell receptors in the human thymus. The table came from immunoSEQ multiplex PCR; TCRdb's copy has only in-frame clones and leaves some out. The sample yields about 400,000 clones, 85% to 95% seen once. The sample consisted of thymocytes. Every receptor here comes from a human donor.

V is TRBV4-1 and J is TRBJ2-4; D call uncertain. The CDR3 runs to 15 residues. In germline, CDR1 is MGHRA, CDR2 YSYEKL. The V gene lost 1 base and the J gene lost 0 bases, with 7 bases spanning the gap. The CDR3 here is CASSQGAVAKNIQYF. The CDR3 nucleotides are TGCGCCAGCAGCCAAGGGGCCGTAGCCAAAAACATTCAGTACTTC.

The chain couples TRBV4-3 to TRBJ1-1; TRBD1 aligns across 7 bases. CDR1 and CDR2 (germline): LGHNA, YSLEER. V lost 1 base to trimming and J lost 2 bases; unmatched junction nucleotides: 7. The CDR3 has 16 residues. Here the CDR3 DNA reads TGCGCCAGCAGCCAAGGGTTGGGGACAGCAAACACTGAAGCTTTCTTT. It encodes CASSQGLGTANTEAFF.

In its sample, this clone was seen a few times. The J gene is TRBJ1-2, the V gene TRBV5-4; D is uncertain. This CDR3 contains 15 residues. Germline V gene lookup returns CDR1 SGHNT and CDR2 YYREEE (reference sequence). Trimming stripped 0 bases from V and 0 bases from J, with 9 bases between. The CDR3 bases are TGTGCCAGCAGCTTGGCGCAGGAGACTAACTATGGCTACACCTTC. Its protein product is CASSLAQETNYGYTF.

This clone was seen a single time. The V call is TRBV14, the J call TRBJ2-7; a weak D match, TRBD2 (5 bases). V was shortened by 7 bases and J by 0 bases, with 13 bases between the two germline ends. The V gene's germline CDR1 is SGHDN and CDR2 FVKESK. The CDR3 sequence is 14 residues long. DNA of the CDR3: TGTGCCAGCATGGGCGGGCCCAGCTCCTACGAGCAGTACTTC. This codes for CASMGGPSSYEQYF.

V and J are TRBV6-1 and TRBJ1-2; 9 positions agree with TRBD1. Germline V CDR1 and CDR2: MNHNS, SASEGT. The CDR3 has 15 residues. V trimming: 2 bases; J trimming: 3 bases; junction bases outside the gene matches: 4. The CDR3 sequence: CASSERTGEHYGYTF. The CDR3 nucleotides are TGTGCCAGCAGTGAACGGACAGGGGAACACTATGGCTACACCTTC.

V is TRBV7-9 and J is TRBJ2-1; 7 bases match TRBD2. Trimming cost V 5 bases and J 4 bases; bases outside gene matches: 8. The CDR3 spans 15 residues. Per germline, CDR1 SEHNR and CDR2 FQNEAQ (reference sequence). The CDR3 nucleotides are TGTGCCAGCAGCGGGGCGGGAGTGGATTACAATGAGCAGTTCTTC. It encodes CASSGAGVDYNEQFF.

The chain employs TRBV15 and TRBJ1-4; D unclear. Trimming shortened V by 2 bases and J by 4 bases, and 14 bases separated the two germline ends. This CDR3 region has 16 residues. Germline lookup yields CDR1 LNHNV and CDR2 YYDKDF (reference sequence). The CDR3 DNA is TGTGCCACCAGCAGATCGACGTCGAACATTAATGAAAAACTGTTTTTT. Translated: CATSRSTSNINEKLFF.

The rearrangement uses TRBV19 and TRBJ2-2; 9 nucleotides match TRBD2. V lost 7 bases, J lost 5 bases, and 14 bases stayed unmatched. Per germline, CDR1 LNHDA and CDR2 SQIVND (reference sequence). The length of the CDR3 is 17 residues. The CDR3 sequence is CASTTDGTSMNTGELFF. Written as DNA, the CDR3 is TGTGCCAGTACCACTGACGGGACTAGCATGAATACCGGGGAGCTGTTTTTT.

The chain uses TRBV28 and TRBJ2-5; no reliable D call. V was trimmed by 2 bases and J by 2 bases, leaving 15 bases between them. In germline, CDR1 is MDHEN, CDR2 SYDVKM. The CDR3 is made up of 16 amino acids. The CDR3 is CASSLLLKSVQETQYF. DNA for the CDR3: TGTGCCAGCAGTTTACTTTTAAAGAGTGTTCAAGAGACCCAGTACTTC.

The chain uses TRBV28 and TRBJ1-5, with D unclear. V was clipped by 5 bases and J by 7 bases, with 9 bases between them. This CDR3 comprises 12 residues. The germline CDR1 and CDR2 sequences are MDHEN and SYDVKM. As DNA, the CDR3 is TGTGCCAGCAGTCCCGGTGAGCAGCCCCAGCATTTT. This codes for CASSPGEQPQHF.